The entry below describes one T cell receptor beta chain. Its antigen is unidentified. These data belong to a study of graft-versus-host responses after intestinal transplantation. Regarding the study as a whole: Recipient marrow showed GvH clones, some seen first in ileum or blood.

Generated by immunoSEQ multiplex PCR, the TCRdb table keeps only in-frame clones and is missing some. The data show about 100,000 clones, around nine tenths seen once. Unmatched junction bases numbered 12, after V lost 1 base and J lost 2 bases. The V gene's germline CDR1 is SGHAT and CDR2 FQDESV (reference sequence). The CDR3 extends over 18 amino acids. The chain is built from TRBV11-1 and TRBJ2-3, with TRBD1 matching 7 bases. The sample was unstimulated CD8+ T cells sorted from spleen or lymph node cells, taken before intestinal transplant. This TCR came from a human donor who received an intestinal transplant. The CDR3 DNA reads as TGTGCCAGCAGCTTAGTAGGGCCCGGGGACAGTAACACAGATACGCAGTATTTT. Protein product: CASSLVGPGDSNTDTQYF.